Below are 9 T cell receptor beta chains sequenced from a single sample in a study of CD8 T cells in Susac syndrome. RNA totalling about 0.45 to 1 ug underwent reverse transcription with random hexamers. TCRdb called the immunoSEQ multiplex PCR reads again in MiXCR, with one record for every CDR3 protein. In the table there are about 140,000 distinct CDR3 sequences, approximately 95% of which are singletons. Sequencing was carried out using CD4+ T cells from PBMCs. Source of these receptors: a human donor with multiple sclerosis.

The chain couples TRBV29-1 to TRBJ1-1; D is undetermined. Germline V gene lookup returns CDR1 SQVTM and CDR2 ANQGSEA. V was trimmed by 4 bases and J by 1 base, leaving 10 bases between them. The CDR3 consists of 13 residues. DNA for the CDR3: TGCAGCGTTGTTAAGGGTGGGAACACTGAAGCTTTCTTT. Its translation: CSVVKGGNTEAFF.

The sample holds a few counts of this clonotype. The rearrangement joins TRBV5-6 to TRBJ2-7, with 9 bases lining up with TRBD2. V trimming: 0 bases; J trimming: 3 bases; junction bases outside the gene matches: 4. Germline lookup yields CDR1 SGHDT and CDR2 YYEEEE. The CDR3 covers 15 residues. The CDR3 DNA sequence: TGTGCCAGCAGCTTGGCTAGCGGGAACTACTACGAGCAGTACTTC. Translated: CASSLASGNYYEQYF.

The chain couples TRBV12-3 or TRBV12-4 to TRBJ1-2, with unresolved D. V was cut by 6 bases and J by 5 bases, with 7 bases left in between. The CDR3 runs 11 residues. This CDR3 reads CASSSQYGYTF. CDR3 nucleotides: TGTGCCAGCAGCAGTCAATATGGCTACACCTTC.

The rearrangement joins TRBV10-3 to TRBJ2-5; D is unclear. Looked up from germline, CDR1 is ENHRY and CDR2 is SYGVKD. V shed 3 bases and J shed 5 bases, with 10 bases lying between them. The CDR3 runs 13 residues. The DNA of the CDR3 is TGTGCCATCAGTGAAATCGGCCAGGAGACCCAGTACTTC. Encoded protein: CAISEIGQETQYF.

V is TRBV7-9 and J is TRBJ2-7; TRBD1 matches at 9 bases. Trimming at V came to 0 bases and at J to 5 bases, leaving 5 bases not matched to a gene. The germline V gene has CDR1 SEHNR and CDR2 FQNEAQ (reference sequence). CDR3 length: 15 residues. For the CDR3, the DNA is TGTGCCAGCAGCTTAGCCGGGACAGGGCTCAACGAGCAGTACTTC. Amino acids: CASSLAGTGLNEQYF.

J is TRBJ1-2 and V is TRBV29-1; D gene ambiguous. V lost 1 base and J 1 base, leaving 13 bases between the germline ends. The germline V gene encodes CDR1 SQVTM and CDR2 ANQGSEA. CDR3 length: 15 residues. The CDR3 is CSVEASLLRNYGYTF. The CDR3 DNA is TGCAGCGTTGAAGCCTCACTGCTCCGTAACTATGGCTACACCTTC.

The chain is built from TRBV3-1 and TRBJ1-6, with unresolved D. Germline V CDR1 and CDR2: LGHDT, YNNKEL (reference sequence). Trimming stripped 1 base from V and 7 bases from J, with 5 bases between. CDR3 length equals 13 residues. CDR3 in DNA: TGTGCCAGCAGCCAAGTCAAGAATTCACCCCTCCACTTT. Translated, it gives CASSQVKNSPLHF.

The chain carries TRBV29-1 and TRBJ1-1; 9 nucleotides match TRBD1. Germline V gene sequence: CDR1 SQVTM, CDR2 ANQGSEA. V lost 7 bases and J lost 3; bases outside the gene matches: 3. The CDR3 is 12 residues long. CDR3 protein: CSGGTGYTEAFF. The CDR3 DNA sequence: TGCAGCGGGGGGACAGGGTACACTGAAGCTTTCTTT.

This clonotype occurred once. The chain has TRBV5-4 and TRBJ2-1; 11 bases are a match to TRBD2. CDR3 length: 14 amino acids. Germline CDR1 SGHNT, CDR2 YYREEE (reference sequence). V shed 0 bases and J 9 bases; nucleotides not matched to a gene: 2. DNA of the CDR3: TGTGCCAGCAGCTTGGCTCTAGCGGGAGGTGAGCAGTTCTTC. Translating it yields CASSLALAGGEQFF.